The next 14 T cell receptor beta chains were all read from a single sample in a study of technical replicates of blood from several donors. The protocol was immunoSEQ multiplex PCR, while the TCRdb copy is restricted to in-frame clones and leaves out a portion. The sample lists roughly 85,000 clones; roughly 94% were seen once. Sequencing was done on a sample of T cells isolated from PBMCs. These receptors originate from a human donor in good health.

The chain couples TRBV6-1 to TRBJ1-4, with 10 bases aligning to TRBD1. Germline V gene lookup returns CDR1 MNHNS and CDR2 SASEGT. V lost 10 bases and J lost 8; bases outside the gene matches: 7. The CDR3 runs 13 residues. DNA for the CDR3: TGTGCCACCTACCGGGACAGGGGCGAAAAACTGTTTTTT. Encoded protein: CATYRDRGEKLFF.

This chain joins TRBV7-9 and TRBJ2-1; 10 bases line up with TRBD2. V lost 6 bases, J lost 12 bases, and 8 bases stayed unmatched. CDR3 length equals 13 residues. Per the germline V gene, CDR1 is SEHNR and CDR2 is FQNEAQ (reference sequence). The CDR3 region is CASRATAGGPQFF. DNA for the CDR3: TGTGCCAGCAGGGCTACAGCGGGAGGGCCGCAGTTCTTC.

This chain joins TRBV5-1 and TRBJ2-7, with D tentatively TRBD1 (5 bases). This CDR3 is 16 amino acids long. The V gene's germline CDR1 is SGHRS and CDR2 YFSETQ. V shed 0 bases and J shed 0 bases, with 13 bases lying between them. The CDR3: CASSLARGSSSYEQYF. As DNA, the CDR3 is TGCGCCAGCAGCTTGGCAAGGGGTTCTTCCTCCTACGAGCAGTACTTC.

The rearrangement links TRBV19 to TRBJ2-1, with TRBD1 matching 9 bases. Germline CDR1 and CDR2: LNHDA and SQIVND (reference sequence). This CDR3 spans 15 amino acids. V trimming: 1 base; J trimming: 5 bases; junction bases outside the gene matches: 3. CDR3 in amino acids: CASSIGGTGNNEQFF. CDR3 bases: TGTGCCAGTAGTATAGGGGGGACAGGGAACAATGAGCAGTTCTTC.

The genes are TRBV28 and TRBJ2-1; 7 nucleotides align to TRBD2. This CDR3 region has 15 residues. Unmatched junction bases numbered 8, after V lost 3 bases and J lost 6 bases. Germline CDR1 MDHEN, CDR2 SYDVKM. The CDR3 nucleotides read TGTGCCAGCAGTTTTGGCGGGCGGGAGATCAATGAGCAGTTCTTC. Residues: CASSFGGREINEQFF.

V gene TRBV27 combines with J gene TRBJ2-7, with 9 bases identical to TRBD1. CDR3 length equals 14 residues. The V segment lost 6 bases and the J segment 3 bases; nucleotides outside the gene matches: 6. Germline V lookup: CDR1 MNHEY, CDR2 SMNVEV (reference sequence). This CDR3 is CASSRPGQGYEQYF. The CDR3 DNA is TGTGCCAGCAGCAGACCGGGACAGGGCTACGAGCAGTACTTC.

The CDR3 here is CASSSTRTGGPEAFF. The CDR3 DNA is TGTGCCAGCAGCTCAACCAGAACAGGGGGCCCTGAAGCTTTCTTT. The chain has TRBV7-2 and TRBJ1-1; the match to TRBD1 covers 9 bases. The junction had 9 bases not matched to a gene; V was cut back by 4 bases and J by 6 bases. CDR1 is SGHTA, CDR2 FQGNSA, per germline. The CDR3 spans 15 residues.

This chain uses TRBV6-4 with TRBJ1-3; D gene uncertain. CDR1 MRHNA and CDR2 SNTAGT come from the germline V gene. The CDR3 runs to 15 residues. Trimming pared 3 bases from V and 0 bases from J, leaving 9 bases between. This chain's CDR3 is CASSEKTPSGNTIYF. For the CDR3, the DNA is TGTGCCAGCAGTGAAAAGACTCCCTCTGGAAACACCATATATTTT.

DNA of the CDR3: TGTGCCAGCACCAAAAGGGGACTAGCGGGGGACAATGAGCAGTTCTTC. The encoded protein is CASTKRGLAGDNEQFF. The chain joins TRBV5-4 to TRBJ2-1, with 14 bases lining up with TRBD2. The CDR3 length is 16 residues. Trimming removed 6 bases from V and 5 bases from J; junction bases left unmatched: 7. CDR1 is SGHNT and CDR2 is YYREEE in the germline V gene (reference sequence).

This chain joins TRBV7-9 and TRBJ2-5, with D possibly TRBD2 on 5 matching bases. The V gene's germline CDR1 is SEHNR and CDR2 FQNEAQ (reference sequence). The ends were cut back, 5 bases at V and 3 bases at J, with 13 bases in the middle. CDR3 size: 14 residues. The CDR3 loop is CASSTSLVEETQYF. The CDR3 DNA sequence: TGTGCCAGCAGCACGTCACTAGTCGAAGAGACCCAGTACTTC. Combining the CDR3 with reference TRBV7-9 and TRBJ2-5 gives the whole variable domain DTGVSQNPRHKITKRGQNVTFRCDPISEHNRLYWYRQTLGQGPEFLTYFQNEAQLEKSRLLSDRFSAERPKGSFSTLEIQRTEQGDSAMYLCASSTSLVEETQYFGPGTRLLVL.

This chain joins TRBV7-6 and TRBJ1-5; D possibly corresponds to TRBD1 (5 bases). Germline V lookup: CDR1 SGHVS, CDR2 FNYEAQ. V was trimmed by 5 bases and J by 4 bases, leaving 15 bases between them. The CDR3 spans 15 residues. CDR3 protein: CASSQGAELNQPQHF. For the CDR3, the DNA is TGTGCCAGCAGCCAAGGGGCAGAATTAAATCAGCCCCAGCATTTT.

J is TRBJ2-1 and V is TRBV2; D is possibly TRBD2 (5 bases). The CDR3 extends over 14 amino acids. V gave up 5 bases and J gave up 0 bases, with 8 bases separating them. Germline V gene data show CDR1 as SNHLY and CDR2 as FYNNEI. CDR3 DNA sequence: TGTGCCAGCAGTCTCAGCGGCTCCTACAATGAGCAGTTCTTC. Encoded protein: CASSLSGSYNEQFF.

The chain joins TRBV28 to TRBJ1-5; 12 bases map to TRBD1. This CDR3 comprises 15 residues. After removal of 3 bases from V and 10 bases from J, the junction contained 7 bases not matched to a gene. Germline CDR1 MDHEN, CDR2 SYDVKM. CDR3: CASSLAGTGGLPQHF. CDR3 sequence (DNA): TGTGCCAGCAGTTTGGCCGGGACAGGGGGCCTTCCCCAGCATTTT.

The DNA for the CDR3 is TGTGCCAGCAGTACCAGGACTAGCGGACCCTACGAGCAGTACTTC. As protein: CASSTRTSGPYEQYF. The gene calls are TRBV6-1 and TRBJ2-7; the match to TRBD2 covers 10 bases. Losses at the gene ends were 5 bases for V and 2 bases for J; bases not matched to a gene: 6. The CDR3 is 15 residues long. Germline CDR1 reads MNHNS; CDR2 reads SASEGT.